This T cell receptor beta chain was sequenced in a study of blood T cell repertoires in COVID-19. The germline gives CDR1 SGDLS, CDR2 YYNGEE. The CDR3 loop spans 12 amino acids. The ends were cut back, 4 bases at V and 10 bases at J, with 12 bases in the middle. Sequenced by immunoSEQ multiplex PCR; TCRdb stores in-frame clones only, minus some. The sample carries 150,000 to 190,000 clones, approximately 92% recorded once. The chain links TRBV9 to TRBJ2-1, with a weak D call TRBD2 (6 bases). The sequence derives from a woman in her thirties or forties with acute or convalescent COVID-19. The sequencing sample was made of peripheral blood. In DNA, the CDR3 is TGTGCCAGCAGCCCCGGAGGGATAGAGCAGTTCTTC. Protein: CASSPGGIEQFF.